This T cell receptor (beta chain) was captured by sequencing in a study of blood T cell repertoires in COVID-19. Study-wide background: T cells, B-cell-depleted T cells, or PBMCs provided the cDNA or gDNA that served as material.

Method: immunoSEQ multiplex PCR; TCRdb's copy keeps in-frame clones and lacks some. The sample contains 240,000 or so clones, 80% to 90% of which appear only once. Germline CDR1 reads SGHTA; CDR2 reads FQGNSA. This CDR3 is built from 16 residues. J was trimmed by 2 bases and V by 4 bases; bases with no gene match: 6. The TCR sequence derives from a man aged 55 to 70 with acute or convalescent COVID-19. The chain recombines TRBV7-2 with TRBJ1-3, with TRBD1 matching 9 bases. The specimen sequenced was peripheral blood. The CDR3 nucleotides read TGTGCCAGCAGCTCACAGGGGGCAGGTACTGGAAACACCATATATTTT. It is translated as CASSSQGAGTGNTIYF.